The text below deals with one T cell receptor (beta chain). Antigen specificity is unknown. This specimen belongs to a study of CD8 T cells in ankylosing spondylitis. Broader study findings: Matched ankylosing spondylitis synovial fluid reportedly contained a significantly enriched population of disease-linked clones.

CDR1 and CDR2 (germline): SEHNR, FQNEAQ (reference sequence). V was clipped by 6 bases and J by 0 bases; unmatched bases: 8. The CDR3 loop spans 15 amino acids. TCRdb processed the 5' RACE reads anew with MiXCR; each CDR3 protein has one entry. The sample holds around 210,000 distinct CDR3 sequences; under 8.5% are singletons and the top ten take 4% to 5.5%. This chain joins TRBV7-9 and TRBJ2-7, with 7 bases identical to TRBD1. The specimen was blood, either unsorted or a sorted T cell fraction (not recorded which). This clonotype was obtained from a female donor with ankylosing spondylitis or in good health (not recorded which). CDR3 in DNA: TGTGCCAGCAGACAAATACAGGGGAGCTCCTACGAGCAGTACTTC. Translated: CASRQIQGSSYEQYF.